The rows below give T cell receptor beta chains drawn from one sample of a study of T cell responses to AZD1222 COVID-19 vaccine. TCRdb's copy holds only in-frame clones and misses some; the assay was immunoSEQ multiplex PCR. The sample has 200,000 or so clones; 80% to 95% are singletons. Here the sequenced sample was peripheral blood, taken 28 days after the second AZD1222 dose. The receptor source for this set is an adult who received the AZD1222 COVID-19 vaccine. The CDR3 runs from the conserved cysteine through the conserved F or W. D genes are given only for firm matches. Only part of the rows carry a size: once, few, many, or a class if the clone is expanded.

V gene	D gene	J gene	clone size	CDR3 DNA	CDR3 protein
TRBV2	NA	TRBJ2-7	NA	TGTGCCAGCACCGCGGGGGCCGGCTACGAGCAGTACTTC	CASTAGAGYEQYF
TRBV7-8	NA	TRBJ2-7	NA	TGTGCCAGCAGCTTAGCATTTAGAGTCGAGCAGTACTTC	CASSLAFRVEQYF
TRBV18	NA	TRBJ1-2	NA	TGTGCCAGCTCCACCTCGGGTGTGAACTATGGCTACACCTTC	CASSTSGVNYGYTF
TRBV2	NA	TRBJ1-4	NA	TGTGCCAGCAGTGAAGAGGTCCCAAATGAAAAACTGTTTTTT	CASSEEVPNEKLFF
TRBV6-6	NA	TRBJ1-5	NA	TGTGCCAGCAGTTACTCCCGGGACCTAAATCAGCCCCAGCATTTT	CASSYSRDLNQPQHF
TRBV3-1/TRBV3-2	NA	TRBJ1-4	NA	TGTGCCAGCAGCCAAGATGAATCCCCGGGAGAGGGATCCTATGAAAAACTGTTTTTT	CASSQDESPGEGSYEKLFF
TRBV28	NA	TRBJ1-5	NA	TGTGCCAGCAGGGTGAAGACGGATTATAGCAATCAGCCCCAGCATTTT	CASRVKTDYSNQPQHF
TRBV5-1	NA	TRBJ1-2	NA	TGCGCCAGCAGCTTCGTACAGGGTCTAGACTATGGCTACACCTTC	CASSFVQGLDYGYTF
TRBV21-1	NA	TRBJ2-7	NA	TGTGCCAGCCGCCACGGGACAGGGGGCTACGAGCAGTACTTC	CASRHGTGGYEQYF
TRBV5-1	NA	TRBJ1-1	NA	TGCGCCAGCAGCCTACTACCCGGACAGAGCAACACTGAAGCTTTCTTT	CASSLLPGQSNTEAFF
TRBV20-1	NA	TRBJ1-2	NA	TGCAGTGCTAGCGGACGATATGGCTACACCTTC	CSASGRYGYTF
TRBV13	TRBD1	TRBJ1-2	NA	TGTGCCAGCAGCTTGGCAGGGGGCACGGTCGGCTACACCTTC	CASSLAGGTVGYTF
TRBV6-2/TRBV6-3	NA	TRBJ1-1	NA	TGTGCCAGCAGCGATAGGGGGAGAAACACTGAAGCTTTCTTT	CASSDRGRNTEAFF
TRBV9	TRBD1	TRBJ1-1	NA	TGTGCCAGCAGCCCCAGACAGGGGGCATGGACTGAAGCTTTCTTT	CASSPRQGAWTEAFF
TRBV7-6	NA	TRBJ2-5	NA	TGTGCCAGCAGCTGGCAAGAGACCCAGTACTTC	CASSWQETQYF
TRBV5-1	TRBD2	TRBJ2-7	NA	TGCGCCAGCAGCGTGTTAGCGGGGGGATTCTACGAGCAGTACTTC	CASSVLAGGFYEQYF
TRBV5-4	TRBD1	TRBJ1-2	NA	TGTGCCAGCAGCTCCGGGACAGAGAACTATGGCTACACCTTC	CASSSGTENYGYTF
TRBV12-3/TRBV12-4	NA	TRBJ1-5	once	TGTGCCAGCAGTTCTTATAGCAATCAGCCCCAGCATTTT	CASSSYSNQPQHF
TRBV23-1	NA	TRBJ1-1	NA	TGCGCCAGCAGTCGAACCAACTACGGCTTGAACACTGAAGCTTTCTTT	CASSRTNYGLNTEAFF
TRBV18	NA	TRBJ1-2	NA	TGTGCCAGCTCACCGGGGGCAGGGGTTCATGGCTACACCTTC	CASSPGAGVHGYTF
TRBV6-4	NA	TRBJ1-2	NA	TGTGCCAGCAGCCCCCGCCCCGGGACAAACTATGGCTACACCTTC	CASSPRPGTNYGYTF
TRBV6-2/TRBV6-3	NA	TRBJ1-1	NA	TGTGCCAGCAGTTACGTCTGGCAGATTTCTACGAACACTGAAGCTTTCTTT	CASSYVWQISTNTEAFF
TRBV5-1	NA	TRBJ1-1	once	TGCGCCAGCAGCTTGGTGGGGAGGAGGGAAGCTTTCTTT	CASSLVGRREAFF
TRBV28	NA	TRBJ1-6	NA	TGTGCCAGCAGAGACAGATCATATAATTCACCCCTCCACTTT	CASRDRSYNSPLHF
TRBV5-1	TRBD1	TRBJ2-5	NA	TGCGCCAGCAGCTTGGTGGGACAGGCGAACCAAGAGACCCAGTACTTC	CASSLVGQANQETQYF
TRBV7-9	NA	TRBJ1-6	NA	TGTGCCAGCAGTAACAACAGGGAAAATTCACCCCTCCACTTT	CASSNNRENSPLHF
TRBV6-2/TRBV6-3	NA	TRBJ2-1	NA	TGTGCCAGCAGTTTTAGGGGACCCTACAATGAGCAGTTCTTC	CASSFRGPYNEQFF
TRBV7-6	NA	TRBJ1-1	NA	TGTGCCAGCAGCTTAGGGGGGGCAGTTGGCACTGAAGCTTTCTTT	CASSLGGAVGTEAFF
TRBV4-3	TRBD1	TRBJ2-5	once	TGCGCCAGCAGCCAAGAAGTTCTTTGGACAGGGACCCAAGAGACCCAGTACTTC	CASSQEVLWTGTQETQYF
TRBV7-6	TRBD1	TRBJ2-3	NA	TGTGCCAGCAGCCCTGACAGGGCGCGCACAGATACGCAGTATTTT	CASSPDRARTDTQYF
TRBV12-3/TRBV12-4	NA	TRBJ1-2	NA	TGTGCCAGCAGTTTAGTAGCAGACTATGGCTACACCTTC	CASSLVADYGYTF
TRBV7-9	NA	TRBJ1-1	NA	TGTGCCAGCAGTTACCATTCGGAGAACACTGAAGCTTTCTTT	CASSYHSENTEAFF
TRBV19	NA	TRBJ1-5	NA	TGTGCCAGTAGGCGGGACGAAAAATATACGGATCAGCCCCAGCATTTT	CASRRDEKYTDQPQHF
TRBV19	NA	TRBJ2-7	NA	TGTGCCAGTAGTGCCAAACAGGGATTTGGGCCCTACGAGCAGTACTTC	CASSAKQGFGPYEQYF
TRBV6-6	NA	TRBJ2-2	NA	TGTGCCAGCAGTCTCTCCGGGACACACAACACCGGGGAGCTGTTTTTT	CASSLSGTHNTGELFF
TRBV28	TRBD1	TRBJ2-4	once	TGTGCCAGCAGTTTCTCCGGGACAGGAGAAAACATTCAGTACTTC	CASSFSGTGENIQYF
TRBV6-5	NA	TRBJ2-1	NA	TGTGCCAGCAGCCTCGAATCGCTAGGGGTTGAGCAGTTCTTC	CASSLESLGVEQFF
TRBV27	NA	TRBJ1-4	NA	TGTGCCAGCAGTAGCCGTCCGGGGGGGACTGGGGAAAAACTGTTTTTT	CASSSRPGGTGEKLFF
TRBV6-5	NA	TRBJ2-7	NA	TGTGCCAGCAGTTATTCGGGACGGCTAGGCGACGAGCAGTACTTC	CASSYSGRLGDEQYF
TRBV12-3/TRBV12-4	NA	TRBJ1-2	few	TGTGCCAGCAGTTTTAGGCTATGGGATGGCTACACCTTC	CASSFRLWDGYTF
TRBV7-9	TRBD2	TRBJ2-1	NA	TGTGCCAGCGAACTAGCGGGGCCCTACAATGAGCAGTTCTTC	CASELAGPYNEQFF
TRBV7-2	NA	TRBJ1-5	NA	TGTGCCAGCAGCCCAGACGTGGGTAGCAATCAGCCCCAGCATTTT	CASSPDVGSNQPQHF
TRBV6-5	TRBD2	TRBJ2-1	few	TGTGCCAGCAGAGGCGGGGGGGCCAATGAGCAGTTCTTC	CASRGGGANEQFF
TRBV24-1	NA	TRBJ1-6	NA	TGTGCCACCAGTGATTTCGAGCAAAGGGCCCCCAACTCCCCGAATAATTCACCCCTCCACTTT	CATSDFEQRAPNSPNNSPLHF
TRBV2	NA	TRBJ1-5	NA	TGTGCCAGCAGTGGACGGTTCCAGCATTTT	CASSGRFQHF
TRBV3-1/TRBV3-2	TRBD1	TRBJ1-2	NA	TGTGCCAGCAGCCTGGGGGACAGGGGAGATGGTGGCTACACCTTC	CASSLGDRGDGGYTF
TRBV5-1	NA	TRBJ1-2	once	TGCGCCAGCAGCTTTGGGGCGGATTATGGCTACACCTTC	CASSFGADYGYTF
TRBV7-3	NA	TRBJ2-7	NA	TGTGCCAGCAGCTTAAATGACGGAGCCTACGAGCAGTACTTC	CASSLNDGAYEQYF
TRBV5-1	TRBD2	TRBJ2-3	NA	TGCGCCAGCAGCTTGGAGGCTAGCGGGTTATTATCGGGCACAGATACGCAGTATTTT	CASSLEASGLLSGTDTQYF
TRBV6-2/TRBV6-3	NA	TRBJ1-5	NA	TGTGCCAGCAGTTACTCGAATGGGGCCCAGCATTTT	CASSYSNGAQHF
TRBV10-3	NA	TRBJ1-1	NA	TGTGCCATCAGCCCATCAGGGAGGAACACTGAAGCTTTCTTT	CAISPSGRNTEAFF
TRBV14	NA	TRBJ1-6	NA	TGTGCCAGCAGCCAAGCGGAGGGGCGGAGCTCCTATAATTCACCCCTCCACTTT	CASSQAEGRSSYNSPLHF
TRBV7-2	NA	TRBJ1-1	NA	TGTGCCAGCAGCCTCTACTGGGAGGCTTTCTTT	CASSLYWEAFF
TRBV3-1/TRBV3-2	TRBD1	TRBJ1-1	NA	TGTGCCAGCAGCCAAGACCTCAGGGGGCAGGGCACTGAAGCTTTCTTT	CASSQDLRGQGTEAFF